These T cell receptor beta chains were read from a single sample in a study of immune heterogeneity within non-small cell lung tumors. TCRdb re-derived calls from the multiplex PCR reads in MiXCR, one entry per CDR3 protein. The sample has around 29,000 distinct CDR3 sequences; 25% to 30% are singletons. Specimen: lung tumor tissue. These receptor sequences come from a man in his forties with non-small cell lung cancer. CDR3s include the opening cysteine and the closing phenylalanine or tryptophan. The D gene is left open where the match is weak. Clone size is shown for a subset of rows, as once, few, many or a class of expanded clone.

many,TRBD2,TRBV19,TRBJ2-1,TGTGCCAGTAGTATAAATAAGCTAGCGGGCCTTATGAATGAGCAGTTCTTC,CASSINKLAGLMNEQFF
few,TRBD1,TRBV7-8,TRBJ1-3,TGTGCCAGCAGCAAGACCGGGACAGGGACGAATCTACGAAACACCATATATTTT,CASSKTGTGTNLRNTIYF
many,NA,TRBV4-2,TRBJ1-1,TGTGCCAGCAGCCACCGGACAGCCAACCCTGAAGCTTTCTTT,CASSHRTANPEAFF
NA,TRBD2,TRBV3-1,TRBJ2-1,TGTGCCAGCAGCCACCGGACTAGCGGGAGTAATGAGCAGTTCTTC,CASSHRTSGSNEQFF
NA,NA,TRBV7-3,TRBJ2-5,TGTGCCAGCAGCCAGCTAGCAGCAGAGACCCAGTACTTC,CASSQLAAETQYF
NA,NA,TRBV24-1,TRBJ2-1,TGTGCCACCAGTGATAGTAGGGGAACCAAAGAGCAGTTCTTC,CATSDSRGTKEQFF
NA,TRBD1,TRBV6-2/TRBV6-3,TRBJ1-2,TGTGCCAGCAGACCCCCCGGGGACAGCTATGGCTACACCTTC,CASRPPGDSYGYTF
NA,TRBD1,TRBV7-8,TRBJ2-2,TGTGCCAGCAGCCTCACTTTCAGGGGGCGAAACGCGAACACCGGGGAGCTGTTTTTT,CASSLTFRGRNANTGELFF
many,TRBD2,TRBV2,TRBJ2-7,TGTGCCAGCAGAGCCGGGACTAGCGTTTACGAGCAGTACTTC,CASRAGTSVYEQYF
many,NA,TRBV3-1,TRBJ2-7,TGTGCCAGCAGCCAATCTGGCAACGAGCAGTACTTC,CASSQSGNEQYF
medium-sized,NA,TRBV5-1,TRBJ2-7,TGCGCCAGCAGCCGGACCACCTCCTACGAGCAGTACTTC,CASSRTTSYEQYF
NA,TRBD1,TRBV4-2,TRBJ2-6,TGTGCCAGCAGCCCCTCATCGGACAGGGCTGGGGCCAACGTCCTGACTTTC,CASSPSSDRAGANVLTF
medium-sized,TRBD2,TRBV9,TRBJ2-1,TGTGCCAGCAGCGAGGGGACTAGCGGGAGTCCTCCGTTCTTC,CASSEGTSGSPPFF
many,NA,TRBV20-1,TRBJ2-1,TGCAGTGGGAAGGGCTACAATGAGCAGTTCTTC,CSGKGYNEQFF
NA,NA,TRBV11-3,TRBJ2-7,TGTGTCAGTGGGGATCCTTCCTACGAGCAGTACTTC,CVSGDPSYEQYF
many,TRBD1,TRBV5-1,TRBJ2-7,TGCGCCAGCAGCTTTGACAGGGGTCACTACGAGCAGTACTTC,CASSFDRGHYEQYF
many,NA,TRBV28,TRBJ1-1,TGTGCCAGCAGTTTGATACTTGGCAGAGAAGCTTTCTTT,CASSLILGREAFF
NA,NA,TRBV12-3/TRBV12-4,TRBJ1-2,TGTGCCAGCAGTTTCGCAGGCAGCTATGGCTACACCTTC,CASSFAGSYGYTF
NA,NA,TRBV2,TRBJ1-5,TGTGCCAGCAGCCGATTCCTTAGGGCTAGAGAGGCAATCAGCCAGCATTTT,CASSRFLRAREAISQHF
few,TRBD1,TRBV18,TRBJ2-3,TGTGCCAGCTCACCAGCCGGGACAGGGGGCTCTGTGCAGTATTTT,CASSPAGTGGSVQYF
few,TRBD1,TRBV25-1,TRBJ2-2,TGTGCCAGCAGTTCCCGGACAGGCTACACCGGGGAGCTGTTTTTT,CASSSRTGYTGELFF
many,TRBD1,TRBV3-1,TRBJ1-2,TGTGCCAGCAGCCAAGATTGGACAGGGGGTGGCTACACCTTC,CASSQDWTGGGYTF
NA,TRBD1,TRBV7-2,TRBJ1-1,TGTGCCAGCAGCGTAACAGGGGGGCAAGTCGCTGAAGCTTTCTTT,CASSVTGGQVAEAFF
NA,NA,TRBV20-1,TRBJ1-2,TGCAGTGCTAGTTACAGGACCTTGGGCTATGGCTACACCTTC,CSASYRTLGYGYTF
many,NA,TRBV19,TRBJ1-1,TGTGCCAGTAAAGGGGAGAACACTGAAGCTTTCTTT,CASKGENTEAFF
few,NA,TRBV27,TRBJ2-2,TGTGCCAGCAGTTCGCGAGCGCGGAGCACCGGGGAGCTGTTTTTT,CASSSRARSTGELFF
many,NA,TRBV12-3/TRBV12-4,TRBJ2-7,TGTGCCAGCGATTCCGCCGGGAGCTACGAGCAGTACTTC,CASDSAGSYEQYF
medium-sized,NA,TRBV15,TRBJ2-3,TGTGCCACCAGCAGAGGAGATGCTAGCACAGATACGCAGTATTTT,CATSRGDASTDTQYF
many,NA,TRBV4-2,TRBJ1-2,TGTGCCAGCAGCCAAGACCAGGGCGGCTATGGCTACACCTTC,CASSQDQGGYGYTF
medium-sized,TRBD1,TRBV6-1,TRBJ2-7,TGTGCCAGCAGTAATTCCGGGACAGGGGGATCCTACGAGCAGTACTTC,CASSNSGTGGSYEQYF
once,NA,TRBV16,TRBJ1-1,TGTGCCAGCAGCCAAATCAGTAACACTGAAGCTTTCTTT,CASSQISNTEAFF
many,TRBD2,TRBV11-3,TRBJ2-1,TGTGCCAGCAGCTTAGGCGGGAGTCAGGTTGAGCAGTTCTTC,CASSLGGSQVEQFF